This T cell receptor beta chain originates from a study of T cells in Graves' hyperthyroidism and ophthalmopathy. General study findings and limits: Ophthalmopathy got predicted by the model a median about six months before its onset.

Not enrolled were patients with uncontrolled infection, other autoimmune disease, pregnancy or lactation. Ten or more counts support this clonotype. Its antigen remains unidentified. The investigators amplified TCR beta CDR3 regions from RNA transcripts. The HTBI primer set drove a first-round RT-PCR of the TCR CDR3. TCRdb reprocessed the multiplex PCR reads with MiXCR, giving one entry per CDR3 protein. The sample holds about 290,000 distinct CDR3 sequences, around 15% seen once. The clonotype originates from a woman in her forties with Graves' hyperthyroidism. Sequencing input: blood.

The CDR3, as DNA: TGTGCCACCCGGGAGACAGGGCACACAGATACGCAGTATTTT. It codes for CATRETGHTDTQYF. This chain joins TRBV24-1 and TRBJ2-3, with a weak D call TRBD1 (7 bases). Germline lookup yields CDR1 KGHDR and CDR2 SFDVKD. V was pared by 9 bases and J by 2 bases, with 14 bases between. The CDR3 consists of 14 residues.